A single TCR beta chain is shown here with its context. Here immunoSEQ multiplex PCR was the method, and the copy in TCRdb shows in-frame clones only, minus some. The table shows around 72,000 clones, with about 87% occurring only once. V dropped 0 bases and J dropped 6; count of bases not matched to a gene: 8. Germline CDR1 LNHDA, CDR2 SQIVND (reference sequence). CDR3 size: 16 residues. The data derive from a study of blood T cell repertoires in COVID-19. For the study at large: Specimens from acute and convalescent COVID-19 originated in the United States, Italy and Spain.

The clonotype originates from a man in his fifties with active COVID-19. The chain employs TRBV19 and TRBJ2-3, with 8 bases matching TRBD1. Sequenced: peripheral blood. CDR3 in amino acids: CASSIDRTGGPDTQYF. Written as DNA, the CDR3 is TGTGCCAGTAGTATAGATCGTACAGGGGGGCCTGATACGCAGTATTTT.